This passage covers 16 T cell receptor beta chains from one sample sequenced in a study of shared clonotypes between healthy human individuals. Data came from immunoSEQ multiplex PCR; TCRdb stores just in-frame clones and leaves some out. The sample has 1 million to 1.3 million clones, around 78% seen once; the top ten hold roughly 0.55%. The specimen was memory CD4+ T cells from PBMCs. Subset described: CD45RA-negative fraction. The source of these receptors is a man younger than 35 in good health. Some clones in this sample may be carry-over from other donors' samples.

The chain has TRBV18 and TRBJ2-1; 8 nucleotides line up with TRBD2. The CDR3 consists of 15 residues. In germline, CDR1 is KGHSH, CDR2 LQKENI. The V and J ends lost 5 bases and 1 base, in that order; junction bases with no gene match: 4. In nucleotides, the CDR3 is TGTGCCAGCTCAACAGGACTAGCATCCTACAATGAGCAGTTCTTC. This gives the protein CASSTGLASYNEQFF. Together with reference TRBV18 and TRBJ2-1, the CDR3 gives the full variable domain: NAGVMQNPRHLVRRRGQEARLRCSPMKGHSHVYWYRQLPEEGLKFMVYLQKENIIDESGMPKERFSAEFPKEGPSILRIQQVVRGDSAAYFCASSTGLASYNEQFFGPGTRLTVL.

This chain joins TRBV29-1 and TRBJ2-7, with D unclear. The V end was cut by 5 bases, the J end by 2 bases, with 13 bases between. From germline, CDR1 is SQVTM and CDR2 ANQGSEA. This CDR3 is 13 amino acids long. The CDR3 loop is CSVRLVYTYEQYF. As DNA, the CDR3 is TGCAGCGTTCGTCTTGTCTACACCTACGAGCAGTACTTC.

The chain has TRBV7-2 and TRBJ2-4, with 8 nucleotides matching TRBD1. Losses at the gene ends were 1 base for V and 1 base for J; bases not matched to a gene: 3. CDR3 length: 16 amino acids. Germline CDR1 and CDR2: SGHTA and FQGNSA. In DNA, the CDR3 is TGTGCCAGCAGCTTAGGATCAGGGGGCGCCAAAAACATTCAGTACTTC. This encodes CASSLGSGGAKNIQYF.

V usage is TRBV28 and J usage is TRBJ1-2; 9 bases map to TRBD1. Trimming at V came to 8 bases and at J to 0 bases, leaving 4 bases not matched to a gene. This CDR3 is 14 amino acids long. Per the germline V gene, CDR1 is MDHEN and CDR2 is SYDVKM. The CDR3, as DNA: TGTGCCAGCCGGGGACAGGGCACTAACTATGGCTACACCTTC. It yields the protein CASRGQGTNYGYTF.

The chain links TRBV9 to TRBJ2-1; possible D gene TRBD2, 6 bases. Germline V gene data show CDR1 as SGDLS and CDR2 as YYNGEE. The CDR3 is 16 amino acids. The V end was cut by 3 bases, the J end by 7 bases, with 20 bases between. The CDR3 here is CASSGGWGEERNEQFF. In nucleotides, the CDR3 is TGTGCCAGCAGCGGCGGCTGGGGGGAGGAGAGGAATGAGCAGTTCTTC.

The chain combines TRBV15 with TRBJ2-3, with 7 bases identical to TRBD1. V was pared by 1 base and J by 3 bases, with 10 bases of the junction left unmatched. Germline lookup yields CDR1 LNHNV and CDR2 YYDKDF (reference sequence). This CDR3 has 17 residues. The CDR3 loop is CATSRGGQLFGTDTQYF. The CDR3 nucleotides are TGTGCCACCAGCAGAGGGGGACAGCTGTTCGGGACAGATACGCAGTATTTT.

The CDR3 loop is CASSRGQGAVAFF. DNA of the CDR3: TGTGCCAGCAGTAGGGGACAGGGGGCGGTAGCTTTCTTT. The gene calls are TRBV28 and TRBJ1-1; 12 bases are shared with TRBD1. The germline V gene has CDR1 MDHEN and CDR2 SYDVKM. The ends lost 5 bases at V and 10 bases at J; junction bases unmatched: 5. The CDR3 consists of 13 residues.

J is TRBJ2-7 and V is TRBV14; D is possibly TRBD2 (6 bases). With 4 bases removed from V and 7 bases from J, the gap between germline ends came to 17 bases. Germline V lookup: CDR1 SGHDN, CDR2 FVKESK. The CDR3 length is 14 residues. The CDR3 DNA follows: TGTGCCAGCAGCCGGGTCCAAAAACGGGAGGAGCAGTACTTC. Its protein product is CASSRVQKREEQYF.

This chain links TRBV5-6 with TRBJ1-2, with TRBD1 as a possible D gene (6 bases). Trimming took 0 bases from V and 5 from J, leaving 8 bases between them. Germline V gives CDR1 SGHDT, CDR2 YYEEEE. CDR3 length equals 13 residues. CDR3 sequence: CASSLGQEYGYTF. CDR3 nucleotide sequence: TGTGCCAGCAGCTTGGGACAGGAGTATGGCTACACCTTC.

V gene TRBV9 combines with J gene TRBJ2-7; unclear D gene. CDR3 length equals 13 residues. Germline CDR1 reads SGDLS; CDR2 reads YYNGEE. The V and J ends lost 1 base and 5 bases respectively, with 10 bases between them. The CDR3: CASSVLPVDEQYF. In DNA form, the CDR3 reads TGTGCCAGCAGCGTACTCCCGGTGGACGAGCAGTACTTC. The full variable domain, its missing parts supplied by reference TRBV9 and TRBJ2-7, is DSGVTQTPKHLITATGQRVTLRCSPRSGDLSVYWYQQSLDQGLQFLIQYYNGEERAKGNILERFSAQQFPDLHSELNLSSLELGDSALYFCASSVLPVDEQYFGPGTRLTVT.

The rearrangement links TRBV5-6 to TRBJ1-5, with 8 nucleotides matching TRBD1. Germline V lookup: CDR1 SGHDT, CDR2 YYEEEE. CDR3 size: 15 residues. After removal of 4 bases from V and 4 bases from J, the junction contained 7 bases not matched to a gene. In DNA, the CDR3 is TGTGCCAGCAGCGCACAGGGGGGATTGAATCAGCCCCAGCATTTT. This gives the protein CASSAQGGLNQPQHF.

CDR3: CASSPQPHQPQHF. CDR3 DNA sequence: TGCGCCAGCAGCCCCCAGCCGCATCAGCCCCAGCATTTT. The V gene is TRBV5-1, the J gene TRBJ1-5; the D is unclear. CDR1 is SGHRS, CDR2 YFSETQ, per germline. V dropped 4 bases and J dropped 5 bases, with 10 bases sitting between them. The CDR3 has 13 amino acids.

The CDR3, as DNA: TGTGCCAGCTCACCAGTTAATGCAAACACCGGGGAGCTGTTTTTT. Encoded protein: CASSPVNANTGELFF. The rearrangement joins TRBV18 to TRBJ2-2; D uncertain. The CDR3 runs 15 residues. Germline CDR1 KGHSH, CDR2 LQKENI. V was cut by 2 bases and J by 2 bases, with 9 bases left in between.

The chain employs TRBV27 and TRBJ2-2, with TRBD1 matching 8 bases. The CDR3 sequence is 16 residues long. After removal of 2 bases from V and 6 bases from J, the junction contained 8 bases not matched to a gene. Germline V gene data show CDR1 as MNHEY and CDR2 as SMNVEV (reference sequence). The chain's CDR3 is CASSLGQGSRAGELFF. The CDR3 coding sequence is TGTGCCAGCAGTTTAGGACAGGGAAGTCGTGCCGGGGAGCTGTTTTTT.

This chain links TRBV9 with TRBJ1-1; no reliable D call. CDR1 and CDR2 from the germline V gene are SGDLS and YYNGEE. CDR3 size: 15 residues. Between the trimmed V and J ends, which lost 0 bases and 3 bases, there was a span of 12 bases. CDR3 bases: TGTGCCAGCAGCGTAGCTTCAAGTGGTTACACTGAAGCTTTCTTT. It translates to CASSVASSGYTEAFF.

CDR3 in amino acids: CASSPSRGQGTGESEKLFF. The CDR3, as DNA: TGTGCCAGCTCACCAAGCCGCGGACAGGGGACGGGCGAGAGCGAAAAACTGTTTTTT. The rearrangement links TRBV18 to TRBJ1-4, with 9 bases that match TRBD1. V dropped 2 bases and J dropped 8; count of bases not matched to a gene: 18. The CDR3 loop spans 19 amino acids. From germline, CDR1 is KGHSH and CDR2 LQKENI. Drawing the rest from reference TRBV18 and TRBJ1-4, the complete variable domain is NAGVMQNPRHLVRRRGQEARLRCSPMKGHSHVYWYRQLPEEGLKFMVYLQKENIIDESGMPKERFSAEFPKEGPSILRIQQVVRGDSAAYFCASSPSRGQGTGESEKLFFGSGTQLSVL.